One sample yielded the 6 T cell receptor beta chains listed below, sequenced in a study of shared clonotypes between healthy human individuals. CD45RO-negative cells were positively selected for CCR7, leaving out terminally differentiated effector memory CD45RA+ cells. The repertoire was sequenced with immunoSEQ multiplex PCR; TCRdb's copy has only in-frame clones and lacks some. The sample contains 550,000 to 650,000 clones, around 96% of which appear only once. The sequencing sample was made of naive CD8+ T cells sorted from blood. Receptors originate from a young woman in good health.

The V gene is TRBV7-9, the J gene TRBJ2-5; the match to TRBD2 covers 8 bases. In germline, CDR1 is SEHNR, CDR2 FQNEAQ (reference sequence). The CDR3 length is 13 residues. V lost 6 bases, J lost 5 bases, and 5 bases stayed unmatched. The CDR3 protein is CASSGTSSETQYF. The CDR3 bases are TGTGCCAGCAGTGGGACTAGTTCGGAGACCCAGTACTTC.

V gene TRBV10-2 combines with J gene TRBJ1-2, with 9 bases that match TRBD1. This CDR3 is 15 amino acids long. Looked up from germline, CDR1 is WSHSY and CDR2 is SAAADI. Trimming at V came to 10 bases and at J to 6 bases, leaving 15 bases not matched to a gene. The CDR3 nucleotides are TGCGCCACATGGAACCGGGACAGGGCCCCTAATGGCTACACCTTC. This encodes CATWNRDRAPNGYTF.

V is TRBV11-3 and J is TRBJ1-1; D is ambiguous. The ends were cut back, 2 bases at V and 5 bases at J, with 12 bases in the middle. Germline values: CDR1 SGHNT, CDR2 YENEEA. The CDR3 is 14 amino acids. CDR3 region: CASSLYHPTTEAFF. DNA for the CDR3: TGTGCCAGCAGCTTATACCATCCTACGACTGAAGCTTTCTTT.

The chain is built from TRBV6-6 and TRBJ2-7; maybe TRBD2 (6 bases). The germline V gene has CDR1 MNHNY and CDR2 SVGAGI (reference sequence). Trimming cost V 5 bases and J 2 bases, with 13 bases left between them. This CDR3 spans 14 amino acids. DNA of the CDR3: TGTGCCAGCAGTCCTCGGACTACCCCCTACGAGCAGTACTTC. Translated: CASSPRTTPYEQYF.

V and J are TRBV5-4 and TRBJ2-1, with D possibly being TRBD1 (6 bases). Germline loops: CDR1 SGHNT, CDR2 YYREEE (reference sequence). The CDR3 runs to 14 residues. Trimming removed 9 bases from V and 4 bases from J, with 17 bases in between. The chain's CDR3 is CATTARGQYNEQFF. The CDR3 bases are TGTGCCACCACAGCTCGGGGACAATACAATGAGCAGTTCTTC.

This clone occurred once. As DNA, the CDR3 is TGTGCCAGCAGCTTTAGCGGGAGGGCCTCCGGGGAGCTGTTTTTT. Its protein is CASSFSGRASGELFF. The chain recombines TRBV7-9 with TRBJ2-2; TRBD2 agrees at 11 bases. Germline CDR1 and CDR2: SEHNR and FQNEAQ (reference sequence). The V and J ends lost 3 bases and 6 bases, in that order; junction bases with no gene match: 3. CDR3 length equals 15 residues.